This T cell receptor beta chain was captured in a study of spatial heterogeneity in lung cancer. Points on this clonotype: Its cognate antigen is unknown.

The V end lost 6 bases, the J end lost 4 bases, and 13 bases lay between the germline ends. The CDR3 sequence is 14 residues long. Germline V gene sequence: CDR1 SNHLY, CDR2 FYNNEI. General study findings and limits: More often at tumor resection than at routine follow-up, ubiquitous expanded tumor TCRs were detected in the blood.

Indicated time point: sample taken at primary tumor resection. Whole RNA, isolated from tumor, nontumor lung or frozen PBMC, was sequenced without prior sorting. Around 68 TRACERx patients with early, untreated non-small cell lung cancer donated samples. TCRdb redid the calling of the 5' RACE reads with MiXCR, one entry per CDR3 protein. The sample contains about 44,000 distinct CDR3 sequences, roughly 15% of which appear only once. This receptor was obtained from a male donor with early-stage non-small cell lung cancer. The input for sequencing was PBMCs, taken at surgery. This chain connects TRBV2 to TRBJ1-3; the D gene is possibly TRBD1 (6 bases). The CDR3 nucleotides read TGTGCCAGCAGGACGACAGGCGCGGGAAACACCATATATTTT. Its translation is CASRTTGAGNTIYF.